These T cell receptor beta chains were read from a single sample in a study of blood T cell repertoires in COVID-19. Only in-frame clones appear in the TCRdb table, and some are missing; sequencing was by immunoSEQ multiplex PCR. The sample holds more than 300,000 clones; about 90% are singletons and the top ten take approximately 1.9%. The sequenced material came from PBMCs or T cells enriched from blood (not recorded which). These receptors all come from a man aged 35 to 55 in a cohort exposed to, infected with or recovered from COVID-19 (not recorded which). The CDR3 runs from the conserved cysteine through the conserved F or W. The D gene is left open where the match is weak. Not every row has a clone size; where given, it reads once, few, many or a size class.

D gene: NA; J gene: TRBJ1-5; clone size: NA; V gene: TRBV11-2; CDR3 DNA: TGTGCCAGCAGCCTTCAGGGAACTCAGCCCCAGCATTTT; CDR3 protein: CASSLQGTQPQHF
D gene: NA; J gene: TRBJ1-4; clone size: NA; V gene: TRBV12-5; CDR3 DNA: TGTGCTAGTGCTCGGGGGGCGGCGAATGAAAAACTGTTTTTT; CDR3 protein: CASARGAANEKLFF
D gene: TRBD1; J gene: TRBJ1-6; clone size: NA; V gene: TRBV6-1; CDR3 DNA: TGTGCCAGCAGTGACGGGACAGGGAGTTCACCCCTCCACTTT; CDR3 protein: CASSDGTGSSPLHF
D gene: NA; J gene: TRBJ2-2; clone size: few; V gene: TRBV10-3; CDR3 DNA: TGTGCCATCGGCGGGACTGTCGGGGAGCTGTTTTTT; CDR3 protein: CAIGGTVGELFF
D gene: TRBD2; J gene: TRBJ2-7; clone size: few; V gene: TRBV5-1; CDR3 DNA: TGCGCCAGCAGCTTGACTAGCGGGAGAGACGAGCAGTACTTC; CDR3 protein: CASSLTSGRDEQYF
D gene: TRBD2; J gene: TRBJ2-7; clone size: NA; V gene: TRBV6-5; CDR3 DNA: TGTGCCAGCAGTACCTGGACTAGCGGAAGCTACGAGCAGTACTTC; CDR3 protein: CASSTWTSGSYEQYF
D gene: NA; J gene: TRBJ2-2; clone size: NA; V gene: TRBV5-1; CDR3 DNA: TGCGCCAGCAGCCTTAGCGGTTCCACCGGGGAGCTGTTTTTT; CDR3 protein: CASSLSGSTGELFF
D gene: TRBD2; J gene: TRBJ2-3; clone size: NA; V gene: TRBV5-1; CDR3 DNA: TGCGCCAGCAGCTTTGGAGCGGGGAAGGGGGATACGCAGTATTTT; CDR3 protein: CASSFGAGKGDTQYF
D gene: TRBD1; J gene: TRBJ2-1; clone size: once; V gene: TRBV18; CDR3 DNA: TGTGCCAGCTCCCACAGGGGGGAGCATGAGCAGTTCTTC; CDR3 protein: CASSHRGEHEQFF
D gene: NA; J gene: TRBJ2-7; clone size: few; V gene: TRBV7-9; CDR3 DNA: TGTGCCAGCAGCCCGCAGACCTACGAGCAGTACTTC; CDR3 protein: CASSPQTYEQYF
D gene: TRBD1; J gene: TRBJ2-3; clone size: NA; V gene: TRBV5-1; CDR3 DNA: TGCGCCAGCAGACGGGACAGCGGACGCACAGATACGCAGTATTTT; CDR3 protein: CASRRDSGRTDTQYF
D gene: TRBD1; J gene: TRBJ2-1; clone size: NA; V gene: TRBV5-1; CDR3 DNA: TGCGCCAGCAGCCGGGACAGGGGTCGCAATGAGCAGTTCTTC; CDR3 protein: CASSRDRGRNEQFF
D gene: NA; J gene: TRBJ1-1; clone size: NA; V gene: TRBV7-2; CDR3 DNA: TGTGCCAGCAGCTTTTTTAGCCAAAGCACTGAAGCTTTCTTT; CDR3 protein: CASSFFSQSTEAFF
D gene: NA; J gene: TRBJ1-2; clone size: NA; V gene: TRBV5-1; CDR3 DNA: TGCGCCAGCAGCTTGGAAGCACGCTATGGCTACACCTTC; CDR3 protein: CASSLEARYGYTF
D gene: NA; J gene: TRBJ1-1; clone size: NA; V gene: TRBV5-4; CDR3 DNA: TGTGCCACTTCCCACCCTCGGACTGAAGCTTTCTTT; CDR3 protein: CATSHPRTEAFF
D gene: NA; J gene: TRBJ2-2; clone size: NA; V gene: TRBV19; CDR3 DNA: TGTGCCAGTAGTATGGCCCCGTCTGGCACCGGGGAGCTGTTTTTT; CDR3 protein: CASSMAPSGTGELFF
D gene: TRBD1; J gene: TRBJ2-2; clone size: NA; V gene: TRBV10-3; CDR3 DNA: TGTGCCGTATCCGGGACAGAAAACACCGGGGAGCTGTTTTTT; CDR3 protein: CAVSGTENTGELFF
D gene: NA; J gene: TRBJ2-1; clone size: NA; V gene: TRBV10-3; CDR3 DNA: TGTGCCATCAGTGGGGCCCCCCCGAATGAGCAGTTCTTC; CDR3 protein: CAISGAPPNEQFF
D gene: NA; J gene: TRBJ2-2; clone size: once; V gene: TRBV12-3/TRBV12-4; CDR3 DNA: TGTGCCAACCAAGTCGGGAACACCGGGGAGCTGTTTTTT; CDR3 protein: CANQVGNTGELFF
D gene: NA; J gene: TRBJ1-1; clone size: NA; V gene: TRBV19; CDR3 DNA: TGTGCCAGTACGGCCCTTAGGGGGGGTGGGAACACTGAAGCTTTCTTT; CDR3 protein: CASTALRGGGNTEAFF
D gene: TRBD2; J gene: TRBJ2-7; clone size: NA; V gene: TRBV6-6; CDR3 DNA: TGTGCCAGCACCAATTCAAGGCTAGCGGGGAACTACGAGCAGTACTTC; CDR3 protein: CASTNSRLAGNYEQYF
D gene: TRBD1; J gene: TRBJ2-7; clone size: NA; V gene: TRBV5-1; CDR3 DNA: TGCGCCAGCAGTCCAACAGGGGCCTACGAGCAGTACTTC; CDR3 protein: CASSPTGAYEQYF
D gene: TRBD2; J gene: TRBJ2-7; clone size: NA; V gene: TRBV4-2; CDR3 DNA: TGTGCCAGCACACCGGGACTAGCGGGAGACTACTCCTACGAGCAGTACTTC; CDR3 protein: CASTPGLAGDYSYEQYF
D gene: NA; J gene: TRBJ1-2; clone size: NA; V gene: TRBV27; CDR3 DNA: TGTGCCAGCAGTATCCGACGGGGTGAAATTGGCTACACCTTC; CDR3 protein: CASSIRRGEIGYTF
D gene: NA; J gene: TRBJ2-7; clone size: NA; V gene: TRBV18; CDR3 DNA: TGTGCCAGCTCACCCCTGAGGGACGAGCAGTACTTC; CDR3 protein: CASSPLRDEQYF
D gene: NA; J gene: TRBJ2-1; clone size: NA; V gene: TRBV5-4; CDR3 DNA: TGTGCCAGCAGCTTGGCTGATGAGCAGTTCTTC; CDR3 protein: CASSLADEQFF
D gene: TRBD2; J gene: TRBJ2-1; clone size: NA; V gene: TRBV27; CDR3 DNA: TGTGCCAGCAGCCGACGACTAGCGGGGTGGGACAATGAGCAGTTCTTC; CDR3 protein: CASSRRLAGWDNEQFF
D gene: TRBD2; J gene: TRBJ2-1; clone size: NA; V gene: TRBV3-1/TRBV3-2; CDR3 DNA: TGTGCCAGCAGCCTTTCGGGACTAGGGTTCAATGAGCAGTTCTTC; CDR3 protein: CASSLSGLGFNEQFF
D gene: TRBD2; J gene: TRBJ2-1; clone size: NA; V gene: TRBV6-6; CDR3 DNA: TGTGCCAGCAGTTACCTCGGGACTACCAGATACAATGAGCAGTTCTTC; CDR3 protein: CASSYLGTTRYNEQFF
D gene: NA; J gene: TRBJ2-5; clone size: NA; V gene: TRBV19; CDR3 DNA: TGTGCCAGTAGTATGGTGCCCGGAGGGCGAGAGACCCAGTACTTC; CDR3 protein: CASSMVPGGRETQYF
D gene: NA; J gene: TRBJ2-3; clone size: NA; V gene: TRBV18; CDR3 DNA: TGTGCCAGCTCACCAGTTACAGGGCGAGATACGCAGTATTTT; CDR3 protein: CASSPVTGRDTQYF